The 19 T cell receptor beta chains listed next were all sequenced from one sample in a study of control samples from healthy donors and cancer patients. Produced via immunoSEQ multiplex PCR; TCRdb's table is partial and in-frame only. The sample has 110,000 or so clones, roughly 91% seen once. The sequencing input was blood. The receptors shown here come from a woman aged 45 to 65 in good health.

The chain has TRBV4-3 and TRBJ2-2; D remains ambiguous. Trimming removed 4 bases from V and 8 bases from J, with 17 bases in between. Germline CDR1 is LGHNA and CDR2 is YSLEER. The CDR3 loop spans 15 amino acids. The CDR3 nucleotides are TGCGCCAGCAGCCGGGCTATTTCCACTCTTGGGGAGCTGTTTTTT. Its protein is CASSRAISTLGELFF.

The chain employs TRBV27 and TRBJ2-1; no reliable D call. Germline V gene lookup returns CDR1 MNHEY and CDR2 SMNVEV (reference sequence). The V end was cut by 6 bases, the J end by 5 bases, with 17 bases between. This CDR3 is 15 amino acids long. The CDR3 loop is CASSISVYANNEQFF. In nucleotides, the CDR3 is TGTGCCAGCAGCATCAGCGTTTATGCTAACAATGAGCAGTTCTTC.

Note on this clone: Its ends do not fully match the called genes, so a read error is possible. This chain uses TRBV6-4 with TRBJ2-1, with 8 bases fitting TRBD2. Germline V gene data show CDR1 as MRHNA and CDR2 as SNTAGT. The CDR3 extends over 13 amino acids. The DNA for the CDR3 is TGTGCCAGCAGTACGCGAATGGAGCGGGAGTTGGTCTTC. Translation: CASSTRMERELVF.

This sequence joins TRBV7-3 and TRBJ2-3; 9 bases are shared with TRBD2. The junction had 10 bases not matched to a gene; V was cut back by 6 bases and J by 6 bases. Germline V gene data show CDR1 as SGHTA and CDR2 as FQGTGA. The CDR3 runs 15 residues. CDR3 nucleotide sequence: TGTGCCAGCAGTTCTAGGGTAGCGGGGGTGGATACGCAGTATTTT. Encoded protein: CASSSRVAGVDTQYF.

The V call is TRBV4-3, the J call TRBJ2-1; D not resolved. Germline CDR1 and CDR2: LGHNA and YSLEER. The V end was cut by 0 bases, the J end by 6 bases, with 9 bases between. The CDR3 covers 14 residues. CDR3 DNA: TGCGCCAGCAGCCAAGAAGCGAGAGTCAATGAGCAGTTCTTC. Translated, it gives CASSQEARVNEQFF.

This clone was picked up one time. V and J are TRBV9 and TRBJ2-7, with a possible D match to TRBD2 (5 bases). V was pared by 4 bases and J by 1 base, with 15 bases between. CDR3 length: 15 amino acids. CDR1 and CDR2 (germline): SGDLS, YYNGEE. The CDR3 reads CASSPGERSSYEQYV. DNA for the CDR3: TGTGCCAGCAGCCCTGGGGAGCGTTCTTCCTACGAGCAGTACGTC.

The chain employs TRBV14 and TRBJ1-3, with D unclear. Germline V gene lookup returns CDR1 SGHDN and CDR2 FVKESK. Trimming shortened V by 5 bases and J by 3 bases, and 8 bases separated the two germline ends. The CDR3 runs 13 residues. The CDR3 here is CASSSEYGNTIYF. CDR3 bases: TGTGCCAGCAGCTCAGAGTATGGAAACACCATATATTTT.

The chain combines TRBV27 with TRBJ1-6; 8 nucleotides align to TRBD1. With V trimmed by 2 bases and J by 8 bases, 8 bases remained unmatched. Germline CDR1 is MNHEY and CDR2 is SMNVEV (reference sequence). CDR3 length: 16 amino acids. In DNA, the CDR3 is TGTGCCAGCAGTTTAGGGGTGGGCAGGGGGCATTCACCCCTCCACTTT. Its translation: CASSLGVGRGHSPLHF.

V is TRBV24-1 and J is TRBJ1-1, with D perhaps matching TRBD1 (5 bases). Deletions cut 0 bases from V and 6 bases from J, with 10 bases between. Per the germline V gene, CDR1 is KGHDR and CDR2 is SFDVKD. CDR3 length: 14 amino acids. The CDR3 reads CATSDLQGAAEAFF. As DNA, the CDR3 is TGTGCCACCAGTGATTTGCAGGGTGCCGCTGAAGCTTTCTTT.

This sequence joins TRBV27 and TRBJ2-1; D remains unclear. This CDR3 has 16 amino acids. Germline V gene lookup returns CDR1 MNHEY and CDR2 SMNVEV (reference sequence). Deletions cut 0 bases from V and 0 bases from J, with 9 bases between. The CDR3 loop is CASSLSRKPSYNEQFF. The CDR3 DNA reads as TGTGCCAGCAGTTTATCTAGGAAGCCCTCCTACAATGAGCAGTTCTTC.

This chain uses TRBV11-3 with TRBJ1-1; D not certain. CDR3 size: 13 residues. The V gene lost 3 bases and the J gene lost 0 bases, with 5 bases spanning the gap. Germline CDR1 is SGHNT and CDR2 is YENEEA. CDR3: CASSLTLNTEAFF. Written as DNA, the CDR3 is TGTGCCAGCAGCTTGACTCTGAACACTGAAGCTTTCTTT.

The CDR3 DNA follows: TGTGCCAGCAGCGGGACAGCAAACATTCAGTACTTC. This codes for CASSGTANIQYF. This chain uses TRBV6-2 or TRBV6-3 with TRBJ2-4; 7 bases line up with TRBD1. Germline loops: CDR1 MNHEY, CDR2 SVGEGT. The CDR3 is 12 amino acids. V trimming: 6 bases; J trimming: 6 bases; junction bases outside the gene matches: 2.

This clone was recorded once. The V and J genes are TRBV29-1 and TRBJ2-2; the D is unclear. V lost 0 bases to trimming and J lost 7 bases, with 6 bases between them. The CDR3 covers 12 residues. The V gene's germline CDR1 is SQVTM and CDR2 ANQGSEA. The CDR3 DNA sequence: TGCAGCGTTGAAGATCGGAGCGGGGAGCTGTTTTTT. Protein product: CSVEDRSGELFF.

The rearrangement joins TRBV29-1 to TRBJ2-5; 10 bases are shared with TRBD2. Per germline, CDR1 SQVTM and CDR2 ANQGSEA. Trimming took 2 bases from V and 0 from J; bases not matched to a gene: 9. The CDR3 is made up of 17 amino acids. DNA of the CDR3: TGCAGCGTTGAATACTCTAGCGGGAGCCTGAACCAAGAGACCCAGTACTTC. Encoded protein: CSVEYSSGSLNQETQYF.

This chain uses TRBV11-2 with TRBJ1-5; D call uncertain. The CDR3 runs 13 residues. CDR1 is SGHAT, CDR2 FQNNGV, per germline. Trimming took 6 bases from V and 4 from J, leaving 10 bases between them. CDR3 DNA sequence: TGTGCCAGCAGGGGAGGGATTAATCAGCCCCAGCATTTT. Translated: CASRGGINQPQHF. The full variable domain, with the rest looked up from reference TRBV11-2 and TRBJ1-5, is EAGVAQSPRYKIIEKRQSVAFWCNPISGHATLYWYQQILGQGPKLLIQFQNNGVVDDSQLPKDRFSAERLKGVDSTLKIQPAKLEDSAVYLCASRGGINQPQHFGDGTRLSIL.

The chain carries TRBV6-5 and TRBJ2-2, with D maybe TRBD1 (6 bases). The CDR3 loop spans 15 amino acids. Trimming took 6 bases from V and 6 from J, leaving 17 bases between them. Germline V CDR1 and CDR2: MNHEY, SVGAGI. The CDR3 loop reads CASSQSTGIPGELFF. CDR3 coding DNA: TGTGCCAGCAGCCAAAGTACAGGGATCCCCGGGGAGCTGTTTTTT.

V and J are TRBV9 and TRBJ1-1; D perhaps matches TRBD1 (6 bases). The CDR3 consists of 15 residues. From germline, CDR1 is SGDLS and CDR2 YYNGEE. V gave up 0 bases and J gave up 0 bases, with 9 bases separating them. CDR3 nucleotide sequence: TGTGCCAGCAGCGTAGATTCAGGGGTGAACACTGAAGCTTTCTTT. Residues: CASSVDSGVNTEAFF.

This rearrangement joins TRBV6-2 or TRBV6-3 to TRBJ2-1, with TRBD2 matching over 10 bases. The germline CDR1 and CDR2 sequences are MNHEY and SVGEGT. CDR3 size: 13 residues. With 4 bases clipped from V and 8 bases from J, the junction kept 2 bases outside the gene matches. The CDR3 DNA sequence: TGTGCCAGCAGTTCCGGGACTAGCGATGAGCAGTTCTTC. The encoded protein is CASSSGTSDEQFF.

The chain employs TRBV18 and TRBJ1-2; 7 bases agree with TRBD1. CDR3 length: 13 amino acids. Trimming took 6 bases from V and 3 from J; bases not matched to a gene: 4. Germline CDR1 and CDR2: KGHSH and LQKENI. The CDR3 loop is CASSRQGDYGYTF. CDR3 nucleotides: TGTGCCAGCTCGCGTCAGGGGGACTATGGCTACACCTTC.